This TCR beta chain was obtained from a study of cytomegalovirus exposure and HLA in healthy donors. Regarding the study as a whole: TCR beta V segments were, for the most part, productive about 90% or about 30% of the time in an earlier analysis. Presence/absence analyses took donor sequencing depth as roughly uniform.

This CDR3 spans 13 amino acids. With 4 bases removed from V and 5 bases from J, the gap between germline ends came to 12 bases. Germline V gene lookup returns CDR1 SGDLS and CDR2 YYNGEE. Primers included in the PCR were 60 Vbeta and 13 Jbeta primers. Generated by immunoSEQ multiplex PCR, the TCRdb table keeps only in-frame clones and is missing some. Found here are a few hundred thousand clones, roughly 80% of them singletons; the top ten hold approximately 2.8%. As to this clone: Its antigen is undetermined.

The V and J genes are TRBV9 and TRBJ2-5; D is possibly TRBD1 (6 bases). Sequencing input: PBMCs. The receptor was isolated from a young man in good health and CMV-seronegative. The CDR3 nucleotides read TGTGCCAGCAGCCAAACAGGGCCGGAGACCCAGTACTTC. Its protein is CASSQTGPETQYF.